Shown below are 14 T cell receptor beta chains from a single sample sequenced in a study of Tregs in tolerant kidney transplant recipients (dated by TCRdb to the late 2010s). Interpreted using the paper, the time point label stands for: blood sample drawn before combined kidney and bone marrow transplant. The library was produced with the immunoSEQ multiplex PCR assay. What TCRdb holds here is the immuneACCESS table cut down to in-frame rearrangements. Part of the clones is not present; checked against another copy, under half of the missing clones reflect an unresolved V gene, and the others are unexplained. The record for this sample contains 48,000 or so clones. Roughly 0.89% of the sample lies in the top ten. The sample in question was CD4+ T cells from blood, obtained before the transplant. The receptors originated from a human donor who received a combined kidney and bone marrow transplant.

For this clone: The read terminates 3 residues ahead of where the CDR3 ends, so the germline J gene completes it. J is TRBJ2-3 and V is TRBV5-1, with D perhaps matching TRBD1 (5 bases). The germline CDR1 and CDR2 sequences are SGHRS and YFSETQ. This CDR3 is 13 amino acids long. Trimming left V 4 bases short and J 4 bases short, with 10 bases between. The CDR3 loop is CASSGAPPDTQYF. The sequenced part of the CDR3 DNA is TGCGCCAGCAGCGGGGCCCCCCCAGATACG.

Worth noting for this clone: The read gets to within 3 residues of the CDR3 end, and the germline J gene fills in the rest. The rearrangement links TRBV6-2 or TRBV6-3 to TRBJ1-1; TRBD1 matches at 7 bases. Per germline, CDR1 MNHEY and CDR2 SVGEGT. With V trimmed by 2 bases and J by 4 bases, 1 base remained unmatched. The length of the CDR3 is 13 residues. The CDR3 spells CASSYPGGTEAFF. Incomplete CDR3 DNA: TGTGCCAGCAGTTACCCAGGGGGCACTGAA.

As for this clone: The read stops 3 residues short of the end of the CDR3; the missing end is completed from the germline J gene. The V and J genes are TRBV5-1 and TRBJ1-1; 7 bases align to TRBD1. J was trimmed by 3 bases and V by 4 bases; bases with no gene match: 12. The CDR3 runs 16 residues. Germline-derived CDR1 and CDR2 are SGHRS and YFSETQ. CDR3 DNA, as far as it was read: TGCGCCAGCAGCCCCCGAGGTTCAGGGGGTGACACTGAA. Its translation: CASSPRGSGGDTE. The CDR3, in full, reads CASSPRGSGGDTEAFF.

As concerns this clone: Sequencing ends 3 residues short of the CDR3 end; the germline J gene provides the rest. The chain links TRBV7-9 to TRBJ2-5, with D uncertain. Germline CDR1 SEHNR, CDR2 FQNEAQ (reference sequence). CDR3 length equals 14 residues. V was trimmed by 5 bases and J by 1 base, leaving 11 bases between them. The CDR3 loop is CASSPLRSQETQYF. Partial CDR3 DNA: TGTGCCAGCAGCCCGCTTCGGTCCCAAGAGACC.

Comment on this clone: The CDR3 end is not reached by the read, which stops 3 residues before it; the germline J gene fills it in. The chain links TRBV20-1 to TRBJ2-3, with D unclear. Trimming removed 1 base from V and 1 base from J, with 12 bases in between. The CDR3 has 15 residues. Germline CDR1 is DFQATT and CDR2 is SNEGSKA (reference sequence). CDR3 residues: CSARVPLRGTDTQYF. The CDR3 bases that were read are TGCAGTGCTAGAGTCCCTCTTCGTGGCACAGATACG.

About this clone itself: The read ends 3 residues early relative to the CDR3; the germline J gene fills the gap. The chain couples TRBV18 to TRBJ1-4, with D uncertain. The CDR3 is 14 residues long. Trimming removed 3 bases at V and 3 bases at J, with 8 bases between. Germline V gives CDR1 KGHSH, CDR2 LQKENI. The CDR3: CASSPPRPNEKLFF. The covered CDR3 bases are TGTGCCAGCTCACCGCCGAGGCCTAATGAAAAA. The entire variable domain, with the rest obtained from reference TRBV18 and TRBJ1-4, is as follows: NAGVMQNPRHLVRRRGQEARLRCSPMKGHSHVYWYRQLPEEGLKFMVYLQKENIIDESGMPKERFSAEFPKEGPSILRIQQVVRGDSAAYFCASSPPRPNEKLFFGSGTQLSVL.

In terms of frequency, this clone is medium-sized (0.01 to 0.1%). The read terminates 3 residues ahead of where the CDR3 ends, so the germline J gene completes it. The genes are TRBV6-1 and TRBJ2-7; D remains unclear. The length of the CDR3 is 12 residues. CDR1 and CDR2 from the germline V gene are MNHNS and SASEGT. V dropped 4 bases and J dropped 3 bases, with 7 bases sitting between them. CDR3 residues: CASSVNSYEQYF. The part of the CDR3 DNA that was read is TGTGCCAGCAGTGTCAACAGCTACGAG.

On this clone itself: The read ends 3 residues before the CDR3 terminus; that terminus is restored from the germline J gene. V is TRBV5-1 and J is TRBJ2-2; TRBD2 aligns across 7 bases. The CDR3 has 16 amino acids. V lost 4 bases to trimming and J lost 1 base; unmatched junction nucleotides: 7. The germline V gene has CDR1 SGHRS and CDR2 YFSETQ. The CDR3 spells CASSHTSVMNTGELFF. CDR3 bases read: TGCGCCAGCAGCCATACTAGCGTGATGAACACCGGGGAG.

Comment on this clone: The read ends 3 residues early relative to the CDR3; the germline J gene fills the gap. The chain joins TRBV13 to TRBJ2-3, with 9 bases matching TRBD2. Germline-derived CDR1 and CDR2 are PRHDT and FYEKMQ (reference sequence). Trimming at V came to 5 bases and at J to 5 bases, leaving 11 bases not matched to a gene. This CDR3 comprises 16 residues. The sequenced part of the CDR3 DNA is TGTGCCAGCAGCCCCCGACGCGGGAGGGCCGGAGATACG. Translating gives CASSPRRGRAGDT. The whole CDR3 protein is CASSPRRGRAGDTQYF.

A note on this clone: The read finishes 3 residues shy of the CDR3 end, and the germline J gene is used to complete it. This chain uses TRBV2 with TRBJ1-2; D is perhaps TRBD1 (5 bases). The CDR3 consists of 17 residues. Trimming removed 8 bases from V and 7 bases from J, with 29 bases in between. Per the germline V gene, CDR1 is SNHLY and CDR2 is FYNNEI. The CDR3 DNA, read in part, is TGTGCCAGCCCCCGTCAGGGCAGGGTCGGACAAGTAGGTGGC. This translates into CASPRQGRVGQVGG. The full CDR3 is CASPRQGRVGQVGGYTF.

On this clone: The CDR3 end falls 3 residues outside the read, so it is completed with the germline J gene. The V and J genes are TRBV19 and TRBJ2-1; 7 positions agree with TRBD2. With 1 base clipped from V and 0 bases from J, the junction kept 6 bases outside the gene matches. Germline CDR1 LNHDA, CDR2 SQIVND (reference sequence). The CDR3 spans 17 residues. CDR3 DNA (partial): TGTGCCAGTAGTATAGGGACGGGGGGTAACTCCTACAATGAG. Translated: CASSIGTGGNSYNE. The entire CDR3 reads CASSIGTGGNSYNEQFF.

As for this clone: The read halts 3 residues ahead of the CDR3 end, with the missing end drawn from the germline J gene. The rearrangement uses TRBV2 and TRBJ2-3, with a weak D call TRBD2 (6 bases). The CDR3 runs 13 residues. V lost 4 bases, J lost 3 bases, and 8 bases lay in between. Germline values: CDR1 SNHLY, CDR2 FYNNEI. The sequenced CDR3 bases are TGTGCCAGCAGTGCCGGACTAACAGATACG. Amino acids: CASSAGLTDT. The CDR3 as a whole reads CASSAGLTDTQYF.

With respect to this clone: The DNA ends 3 residues before the CDR3 does, and the rest of the CDR3 is filled in from the germline J gene. The V call is TRBV6-2 or TRBV6-3, the J call TRBJ1-5; a weak D match, TRBD1 (6 bases). CDR3 length equals 15 residues. Germline values: CDR1 MNHEY, CDR2 SVGEGT. Trimming shortened V by 7 bases and J by 4 bases, and 17 bases separated the two germline ends. The DNA read from the CDR3 is TGTGCCAGCAAAGTTGGGGGGGGCCGTAATCAGCCC. This translates into CASKVGGGRNQP. From start to end, the CDR3 is CASKVGGGRNQPQHF.

CDR3: CAWTKRPAAYEQYF. The part of the CDR3 DNA that was read is TGTGCCTGGACAAAGAGGCCGGCGGCCTACGAG. The V gene is TRBV30, the J gene TRBJ2-7, with D uncertain. The read is 3 residues too short to cover the CDR3 end, so that end is filled in from the germline J gene. Germline CDR1 GTSNPN, CDR2 SVGIG (reference sequence). The length of the CDR3 is 14 residues. Trimming cost V 4 bases and J 2 bases, with 15 bases left between them.